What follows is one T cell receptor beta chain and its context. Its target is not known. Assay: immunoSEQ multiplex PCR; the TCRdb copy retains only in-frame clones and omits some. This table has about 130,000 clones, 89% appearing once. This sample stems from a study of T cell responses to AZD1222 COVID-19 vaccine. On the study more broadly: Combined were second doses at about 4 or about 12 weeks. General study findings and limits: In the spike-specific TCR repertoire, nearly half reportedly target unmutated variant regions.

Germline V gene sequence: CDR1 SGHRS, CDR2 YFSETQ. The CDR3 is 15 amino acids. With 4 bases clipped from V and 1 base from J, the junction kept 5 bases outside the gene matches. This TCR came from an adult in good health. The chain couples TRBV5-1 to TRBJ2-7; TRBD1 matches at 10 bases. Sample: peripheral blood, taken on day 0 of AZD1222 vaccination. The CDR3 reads CASSLTGQGSYEQYF. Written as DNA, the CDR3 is TGCGCCAGCAGCCTGACGGGACAGGGGTCCTACGAGCAGTACTTC.